The TCR beta chain under discussion was sequenced for a study of beta chain features in type 1 diabetes. The germline CDR1 and CDR2 sequences are SNHLY and FYNNEI. The CDR3 has 14 residues. V lost 4 bases to trimming and J lost 2 bases, with 11 bases between them. The isolated RNA, all of it, was reverse transcribed, so expressed TCRB transcripts were what got sequenced. Sequencing used immunoSEQ multiplex PCR; TCRdb keeps in-frame clones, though not all of them. This table holds 200,000 to 250,000 clones, roughly 11% found once. Ten or more counts support this clone. The target antigen is unknown. Study findings and constraints: Highly expressing activated T cells could be over-counted with a cDNA template. The question left open here concerned HLA type influencing TCRB rearrangement.

The chain employs TRBV2 and TRBJ2-5, with D hard to call. What was sequenced was central memory CD4+ T cells from blood. The TCR was taken from a young man in good health. CDR3 DNA sequence: TGTGCCAGCAGTGTTCTGACTTCACAAGAGACCCAGTACTTC. This sequence encodes CASSVLTSQETQYF.